The subject of this entry is one T cell receptor beta chain. Its antigen remains unidentified. The entry originates in a study of T cell clusters in autoimmune cytopenias (dated 2019 in TCRdb). In terms of the full investigation: TRB sequencing reached a median depth of roughly 50,000 reads per sample and yielded a median of about 2,500 distinct TRB clonotypes per sample. Alongside healthy, CLL and autoimmune hepatitis controls, autoimmune cytopenia patients had their peripheral blood TRB and IGH repertoires sequenced at active disease and again during treatment follow-up. The study aimed to test whether autoimmune cytopenia patients carry a disease-specific immune repertoire signature usable as a blood-based biomarker.

Looking up the germline V gene yields CDR1 ENHRY and CDR2 SYGVKD. The cysteine opens and the phenylalanine closes a CDR3 of 13 amino acids. DNA is not recorded here. TRB rearrangements were amplified by multiplex PCR using a touch-down protocol with TRB-A and TRB-B primer pools mixed in one tube. Illumina adapters and sample indices were added to the amplicons through two consecutive PCR reactions using Phusion HS II polymerase. The amplicons were gel-purified using the NucleoSpin Gel and PCR Clean-up kit, after which quantification was performed by Qubit and quality was checked on an Agilent 2100 Bioanalyzer. Libraries were sequenced on an Illumina MiSeq using 600-cycle, single-indexed, paired-end runs. As for the authors' bioinformatics: TRB reads were aligned and assembled with MiXCR version 2.1.12 using the default MiXCR reference library. Each unique CDR3 nucleotide sequence defined a clone, and only productive sequences with at least two reads were analysed. Repertoire diversity was assessed with alpha-parameterized diversity profiles (alpha 0 to 5), including the Shannon (alpha 1) and Simpson (alpha 2) indices, which were computed with an R script. The tcR package was used to compute combinatorial TRB VJ usage, and cohorts were compared on this usage by principal component analysis with ade4. GLIPH was used to cluster TCRbeta CDR3s in pairs of cohorts matched for age and read depth, and a Wilcoxon test was used to compare cluster frequencies. After TCRdb reprocessed the reads, each CDR3 protein sequence was kept as one row, without DNA. Clone size and V and J calls follow TCRdb, not the original study. The sample's records list thousands of distinct CDR3 sequences. The leading ten clones occupy around 36% of the sample.

Per sample, about 250 ng of peripheral blood genomic DNA, some 40,000 genome equivalents, was used for TRB amplification. Study-wide findings and limitations: A lack of physiological T cell clusters in primary autoimmune cytopenia patients was suggested by GLIPH, as 51 clusters were found to be exclusive to healthy donors versus around 17 exclusive to patients. TRB repertoire shifts, with less even repertoires in secondary cytopenia and CLL, mostly reflected lymphoma bias rather than autoimmunity. Healthy donors had almost three times as many exclusive TRB clusters as active autoimmune hepatitis patients, a finding consistent with an autoimmunity-wide signature. In the comparison of secondary cytopenia with CLL, the cluster-lack signature was not observed, apparently because the dominant lymphoma-associated repertoire masked the signature. The T cell clusters were defined only in silico, and the functional role of the clusters was left to be validated experimentally.

What was sequenced was peripheral blood. The chain uses TRBV10-3 and TRBJ1-4; as DNA is missing, the TRBD1 call by TCRdb cannot be tested. The receptor was derived from a human donor with an autoimmune cytopenia, with autoimmune hepatitis or in good health (not recorded which). Here the CDR3 is given as CATRQEDNEKLFF.